This passage covers 20 T cell receptor beta chains from one sample sequenced in a study of radiotherapy plus CTLA-4 blockade in lung cancer. Profiling relied on immunoSEQ multiplex PCR, and the TCRdb table lists in-frame clones only, not all of them. The sample gives about 84,000 clones, around 72% of which show up once; around 15% is in the top ten. Sequenced material: peripheral blood, taken from a patient treated with radiotherapy plus ipilimumab. The source is a human donor with non-small cell lung cancer that progressed on radiotherapy plus ipilimumab.

This clone was found once. The chain couples TRBV7-9 to TRBJ1-1, with 8 bases matching TRBD1. V trimming: 8 bases; J trimming: 1 base; junction bases outside the gene matches: 3. Germline CDR1 reads SEHNR; CDR2 reads FQNEAQ (reference sequence). The CDR3 covers 13 residues. CDR3 nucleotide sequence: TGTGCCAGCGAGGACAGGGCGAACACTGAAGCTTTCTTT. Protein: CASEDRANTEAFF.

This chain joins TRBV4-3 and TRBJ1-2; no firm D call. The CDR3 extends over 14 amino acids. The ends were cut back, 0 bases at V and 7 bases at J, with 12 bases in the middle. Germline values: CDR1 LGHNA, CDR2 YSLEER. The CDR3 DNA sequence: TGCGCCAGCAGCCAAGACGACTTCTATACTGGCTACACCTTC. It yields the protein CASSQDDFYTGYTF.

V usage is TRBV9 and J usage is TRBJ1-3; 7 bases are shared with TRBD1. Germline V gene sequence: CDR1 SGDLS, CDR2 YYNGEE. Unmatched junction bases numbered 6, after V lost 5 bases and J lost 4 bases. The CDR3 totals 14 residues. This CDR3 reads CASRGTGAGNTIYF. The CDR3 DNA follows: TGTGCCAGCAGGGGCACAGGGGCCGGAAACACCATATATTTT.

This chain joins TRBV4-2 and TRBJ2-3, with 9 bases lining up with TRBD2. The germline CDR1 and CDR2 sequences are LGHNA and YNFKEQ. The CDR3 has 18 amino acids. V lost 1 base to trimming and J lost 5 bases; unmatched junction nucleotides: 13. CDR3 sequence: CASSQVDAIAGERDTQYF. CDR3 DNA: TGTGCCAGCAGCCAAGTCGATGCCATAGCGGGGGAGAGAGATACGCAGTATTTT.

The V gene is TRBV29-1, the J gene TRBJ1-2, with a tentative D call TRBD1 (5 bases). The germline V gene has CDR1 SQVTM and CDR2 ANQGSEA. The CDR3 is 13 residues long. The V end lost 5 bases, the J end lost 7 bases, and 17 bases lay between the germline ends. The chain's CDR3 is CSVLGSARGGYTF. Written as DNA, the CDR3 is TGCAGCGTTTTAGGTTCGGCAAGGGGTGGCTACACCTTC.

The V and J genes are TRBV29-1 and TRBJ2-7, with TRBD1 identical over 10 bases. The V gene's germline CDR1 is SQVTM and CDR2 ANQGSEA. V lost 4 bases, J lost 3 bases, and 6 bases stayed unmatched. The CDR3 runs 14 residues. The CDR3 is CSVVAGQGLYEQYF. DNA of the CDR3: TGCAGCGTTGTAGCGGGACAGGGGCTCTACGAGCAGTACTTC.

The chain carries TRBV27 and TRBJ2-1, with unresolved D. The CDR3 covers 12 residues. Trimming took off 5 bases at V and 4 bases at J, with 6 bases between the two ends. Looked up from germline, CDR1 is MNHEY and CDR2 is SMNVEV (reference sequence). The CDR3 DNA follows: TGTGCCAGCAGTACGCTTTACAATGAGCAGTTCTTC. Amino acids: CASSTLYNEQFF.

Turning to this clone: Other nucleotide sequences from this sample produce the same CDR3. This rearrangement joins TRBV5-1 to TRBJ2-7; D unresolved. V was shortened by 2 bases and J by 3 bases, with 6 bases between the two germline ends. The CDR3 is 12 residues long. Germline lookup yields CDR1 SGHRS and CDR2 YFSETQ. This chain's CDR3 is CASSLDGYEQYF. The CDR3, as DNA: TGCGCCAGCAGCTTAGACGGCTACGAGCAGTACTTC.

The V gene is TRBV2, the J gene TRBJ1-5; a weak D match, TRBD1 (5 bases). The V and J ends lost 1 base and 5 bases respectively, with 12 bases between them. Germline V gene data show CDR1 as SNHLY and CDR2 as FYNNEI. The CDR3 has 15 residues. CDR3 protein: CASSEEGWGDQPQHF. DNA for the CDR3: TGTGCCAGCAGTGAAGAGGGCTGGGGGGATCAGCCCCAGCATTTT.

The rearrangement links TRBV14 to TRBJ2-7; D is perhaps TRBD2 (6 bases). The V end was cut by 4 bases, the J end by 2 bases, with 9 bases between. This CDR3 has 13 residues. Germline V CDR1 and CDR2: SGHDN, FVKESK. CDR3 sequence (DNA): TGTGCCAGCAGCCCGGGACTTGCCTACGAGCAGTACTTC. This gives the protein CASSPGLAYEQYF.

This chain connects TRBV7-6 to TRBJ2-1; a weak D match, TRBD1 (5 bases). There are 17 residues in the CDR3. Germline CDR1 is SGHVS and CDR2 is FNYEAQ. Trimming removed 1 base from V and 3 bases from J, with 16 bases in between. This CDR3 reads CASSLDLGRAIYNEQFF. In DNA, the CDR3 is TGTGCCAGCAGCTTAGATCTCGGCAGGGCAATCTACAATGAGCAGTTCTTC.

This clone was observed a handful of times. The chain recombines TRBV6-5 with TRBJ2-7, with 7 bases fitting TRBD1. Per germline, CDR1 MNHEY and CDR2 SVGAGI. After removal of 6 bases from V and 4 bases from J, the junction contained 6 bases not matched to a gene. This CDR3 spans 13 amino acids. The CDR3 sequence: CASRKTGQYEQYF. The CDR3 DNA sequence: TGTGCCAGCAGAAAGACAGGGCAATACGAGCAGTACTTC.

This clone has more than one count but fewer than ten. The chain carries TRBV5-1 and TRBJ2-7; TRBD1 matches at 9 bases. Trimming removed 3 bases from V and 4 bases from J; junction bases left unmatched: 5. The CDR3 runs to 14 residues. Germline V gene lookup returns CDR1 SGHRS and CDR2 YFSETQ. The CDR3 DNA follows: TGCGCCAGCAGCTCCGGGACAGGGTTTTACGAGCAGTACTTC. Protein product: CASSSGTGFYEQYF.

This clone has more than one count but fewer than ten. The chain recombines TRBV6-6 with TRBJ2-4; D remains unclear. Between the trimmed V and J ends, which lost 5 bases and 4 bases, there was a span of 9 bases. Germline V gene lookup returns CDR1 MNHNY and CDR2 SVGAGI (reference sequence). The CDR3 is 13 residues long. The CDR3 nucleotides are TGTGCCAGCAGTACCTCTCTTAAAAACATTCAGTACTTC. It is translated as CASSTSLKNIQYF.

This chain links TRBV5-1 with TRBJ2-5; possible D gene TRBD2, 5 bases. This CDR3 contains 14 residues. Germline CDR1 and CDR2: SGHRS and YFSETQ. Trimming cost V 0 bases and J 5 bases, with 11 bases left between them. CDR3: CASSLAVRGETQYF. CDR3 DNA sequence: TGCGCCAGCAGCTTGGCAGTTCGAGGGGAGACCCAGTACTTC.

The gene calls are TRBV27 and TRBJ1-5; tentatively, D is TRBD1 (6 bases). V lost 3 bases to trimming and J lost 5 bases, with 14 bases between them. The CDR3 is made up of 15 amino acids. From germline, CDR1 is MNHEY and CDR2 SMNVEV (reference sequence). In DNA form, the CDR3 reads TGTGCCAGCAGTTTTGTGGGGCCAGGGGATCAGCCCCAGCATTTT. This encodes CASSFVGPGDQPQHF.

This sequence joins TRBV4-2 and TRBJ2-4; 8 nucleotides align to TRBD1. This CDR3 comprises 16 residues. The V and J ends lost 0 bases and 6 bases, in that order; junction bases with no gene match: 7. Germline V gene data show CDR1 as LGHNA and CDR2 as YNFKEQ. The CDR3 sequence: CASSQDRQGARNIQYF. The CDR3 bases are TGTGCCAGCAGCCAAGATCGGCAGGGGGCGCGAAACATTCAGTACTTC.

The V gene is TRBV29-1, the J gene TRBJ1-1, with D perhaps matching TRBD1 (6 bases). The CDR3 loop spans 12 amino acids. Germline-derived CDR1 and CDR2 are SQVTM and ANQGSEA. The V and J ends lost 8 bases and 4 bases respectively, with 14 bases between them. Here the CDR3 reads CSTGGHSTEAFF. The CDR3 nucleotides are TGCAGCACTGGGGGACATTCCACTGAAGCTTTCTTT.

This clone was observed a handful of times. The chain employs TRBV28 and TRBJ2-1; perhaps TRBD2 as D (6 bases). The CDR3 has 15 amino acids. Trimming cost V 6 bases and J 8 bases, with 20 bases left between them. Germline V gene sequence: CDR1 MDHEN, CDR2 SYDVKM. The DNA for the CDR3 is TGTGCCAGCAGCCCCGGGACTCCTCCATTGGATGAGCAGTTCTTC. Encoded protein: CASSPGTPPLDEQFF.

The genes are TRBV7-6 and TRBJ2-7; 11 positions agree with TRBD1. The V segment lost 1 base and the J segment 6 bases; nucleotides outside the gene matches: 2. Germline loops: CDR1 SGHVS, CDR2 FNYEAQ. This CDR3 is 14 amino acids long. This CDR3 is CASSLGTGGSEQYF. CDR3 DNA sequence: TGTGCCAGCAGCTTAGGGACAGGGGGCAGCGAGCAGTACTTC.